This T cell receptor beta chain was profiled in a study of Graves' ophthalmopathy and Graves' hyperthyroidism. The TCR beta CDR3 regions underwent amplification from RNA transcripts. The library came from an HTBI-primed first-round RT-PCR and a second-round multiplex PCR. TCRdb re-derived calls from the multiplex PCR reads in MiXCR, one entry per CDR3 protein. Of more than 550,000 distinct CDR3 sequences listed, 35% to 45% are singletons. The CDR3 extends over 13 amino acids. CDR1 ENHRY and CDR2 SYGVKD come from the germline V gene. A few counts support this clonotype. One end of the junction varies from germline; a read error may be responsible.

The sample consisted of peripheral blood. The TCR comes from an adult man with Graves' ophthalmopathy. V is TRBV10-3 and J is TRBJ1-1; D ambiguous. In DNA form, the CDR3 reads TGTGCCAGCAGTGAGTCCGCTAATACTGAAGCTTTCTTT. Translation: CASSESANTEAFF.